These T cell receptor beta chains were read from a single sample in a study of blood T cells in healthy people across ages. TCRdb re-analysed the 5' RACE reads in MiXCR, keeping a single row per CDR3 protein. The profile covers approximately 800,000 distinct CDR3 sequences, with around 25% appearing a single time and roughly 3.8% taken by the ten largest. The same data also went into a second study, on T cells of mothers and their children.

Sequencing was done on a sample of blood. The receptors were gathered from a boy younger than 18 in good health. CDR3s include the opening cysteine and the closing phenylalanine or tryptophan.

v_call: TRBV7-8; j_call: TRBJ1-1; cdr3_aa: CASSRADPNTEAFF
v_call: TRBV6-6; j_call: TRBJ2-1; cdr3_aa: CASSQDLGTGMNEQFF
v_call: TRBV7-2; j_call: TRBJ2-5; cdr3_aa: CASSSLLLAGVEETQYF
v_call: TRBV12-3/TRBV12-4; j_call: TRBJ1-4; cdr3_aa: CASSSGGGGTNEKLFF
v_call: TRBV14; j_call: TRBJ2-7; cdr3_aa: CASSPTDRGLYEQYF
v_call: TRBV10-3; j_call: TRBJ1-2; cdr3_aa: CAISESAWQGYTF
v_call: TRBV11-1; j_call: NA; cdr3_aa: CASSFTTSQETQYF
v_call: TRBV12-3/TRBV12-4; j_call: TRBJ2-7; cdr3_aa: CASRLAGFSSYEQYF
v_call: TRBV25-1; j_call: TRBJ2-5; cdr3_aa: CASSEGAETQYF
v_call: TRBV5-1; j_call: TRBJ2-1; cdr3_aa: CASEGSGSYSYNEQFF
v_call: TRBV12-3/TRBV12-4; j_call: TRBJ1-4; cdr3_aa: CASRRTGYEKLFF
v_call: TRBV29-1; j_call: TRBJ2-7; cdr3_aa: CSVVPRLSYEQYF
v_call: TRBV28; j_call: TRBJ2-1; cdr3_aa: CASSLRGWNEQFF
v_call: TRBV9; j_call: TRBJ1-6; cdr3_aa: CASSALGDLGDSPLHF
v_call: TRBV28; j_call: TRBJ2-3; cdr3_aa: CASSFLTGTDTQYF
v_call: TRBV20-1; j_call: TRBJ2-7; cdr3_aa: CSGGIGATYEQYF
v_call: TRBV29-1; j_call: TRBJ2-1; cdr3_aa: CSVAPPQGVALDEQLF
v_call: TRBV2; j_call: TRBJ1-5; cdr3_aa: CASSEGEGNQPQHF
v_call: TRBV7-6; j_call: TRBJ1-6; cdr3_aa: CASSDRDSPLHF
v_call: TRBV20-1; j_call: TRBJ2-5; cdr3_aa: CSASHRQETQYF
v_call: TRBV7-2; j_call: TRBJ2-5; cdr3_aa: CASSSTSGGGGETQYF
v_call: TRBV20-1; j_call: TRBJ1-2; cdr3_aa: CSARGGGIYYGYTF
v_call: TRBV25-1; j_call: TRBJ2-5; cdr3_aa: CASSESGLETQYF
v_call: TRBV7-2; j_call: TRBJ1-1; cdr3_aa: CASSSTDRNTEAFF
v_call: TRBV7-8; j_call: TRBJ1-3; cdr3_aa: CASSLVPTDGNTIYF
v_call: TRBV7-2; j_call: TRBJ1-1; cdr3_aa: CASSLGPGQGEAFF
v_call: TRBV12-3/TRBV12-4; j_call: TRBJ1-5; cdr3_aa: CASSGAKNSNQPQHF
v_call: TRBV7-2; j_call: TRBJ2-1; cdr3_aa: CASSLFPHNEQFF
v_call: TRBV12-3/TRBV12-4; j_call: TRBJ1-3; cdr3_aa: CASSPTGNSGNTIYF
v_call: TRBV4-1; j_call: TRBJ1-1; cdr3_aa: CASRHTGATEAFF
v_call: TRBV5-1; j_call: TRBJ2-2; cdr3_aa: CASSTRGAGELFF
v_call: TRBV7-2; j_call: TRBJ2-5; cdr3_aa: CASSFKSETQYF
v_call: TRBV27; j_call: TRBJ2-1; cdr3_aa: CASSDATDYNEQFF
v_call: TRBV7-4; j_call: TRBJ1-2; cdr3_aa: CASRRWQGENYGYTF
v_call: TRBV7-2; j_call: TRBJ2-1; cdr3_aa: CASSLVREGNEQFF
v_call: TRBV7-2; j_call: TRBJ2-5; cdr3_aa: CASTPSSLETQYF
v_call: TRBV29-1; j_call: NA; cdr3_aa: CSVEDLDTPGSYEQYF
v_call: TRBV20-1; j_call: TRBJ2-7; cdr3_aa: CSASLQIYEQYF
v_call: TRBV20-1; j_call: TRBJ2-3; cdr3_aa: CSASAADTQYF
v_call: TRBV10-3; j_call: TRBJ2-5; cdr3_aa: CAISSQETQYF
v_call: TRBV11-3; j_call: TRBJ2-1; cdr3_aa: CASSSGRESVYNEQFF
v_call: TRBV3-1; j_call: TRBJ2-1; cdr3_aa: CASSHETSGRVNEQFF
v_call: TRBV6-1; j_call: TRBJ2-3; cdr3_aa: CASSEGLAGSGDTQYF
v_call: TRBV28; j_call: TRBJ2-7; cdr3_aa: CASSFRRYEQYF
v_call: TRBV28; j_call: TRBJ2-7; cdr3_aa: CASSLKRTGYEQYF